This TCR beta chain stems from a study of T cells in narcolepsy. The CDR3 has 15 residues. Germline CDR1 and CDR2: MDHEN and SYDVKM. V lost 6 bases and J 5 bases, leaving 19 bases between the germline ends. Libraries were prepared by immunoSEQ multiplex PCR; TCRdb keeps only in-frame clonotypes and omits some of them. This table has some 34,000 clones, almost 90% appearing once. The TCR sequence derives from a human donor with narcolepsy. Material: CD45RA- memory CD4+ T cells from PBMCs. The rearrangement uses TRBV28 and TRBJ1-1, with D possibly TRBD1 on 6 matching bases. CDR3 sequence: CASRTGTEGRTEAFF. The CDR3 DNA is TGTGCCAGCAGGACAGGCACGGAGGGTCGGACTGAAGCTTTCTTT.